This TCR beta chain originates from a study of response to subunit inactivated influenza vaccine. General study results and limits: T cells newly recruited by each seasonal influenza vaccination are few, the authors suggested.

TCRdb independently ran MiXCR on the RT-PCR reads; one entry per CDR3 protein. Of about 160,000 distinct CDR3 sequences listed, approximately 11% are singletons. Concerning this clonotype: Its antigen is unidentified.

This CDR3 contains 16 residues. Trimming took 5 bases from V and 6 from J; bases not matched to a gene: 12. CDR1 is SGHTA, CDR2 FQGNSA, per germline. The V call is TRBV7-2, the J call TRBJ2-3; 9 bases agree with TRBD2. The sequenced sample was non-naive T cells sorted from PBMCs, obtained roughly 6 weeks after vaccination. This sequence was found in a middle-aged man who received an inactivated influenza vaccine. The CDR3 DNA follows: TGTGCCAGCAGCCGTATGCGAGCGGGAGGAAGGGATACGCAGTATTTT. Translating it yields CASSRMRAGGRDTQYF. The whole variable domain, remainder taken from reference TRBV7-2 and TRBJ2-3, is GAGVSQSPSNKVTEKGKDVELRCDPISGHTALYWYRQSLGQGLEFLIYFQGNSAPDKSGLPSDRFSAERTGGSVSTLTIQRTQQEDSAVYLCASSRMRAGGRDTQYFGPGTRLTVL.